This TCR beta chain is from a study of monozygotic twins with inflammatory bowel disease. Study-level findings and limits: The analysis failed to separate different T cell subtypes.

The CDR3 covers 19 residues. Germline V CDR1 and CDR2: MGHRA, YSYEKL. On this clonotype: Its antigen is unknown.

TCRdb reworked the 5' RACE reads into one entry per CDR3 protein, no DNA. This listing includes fewer than 550,000 distinct CDR3 sequences. The chain carries TRBV4-1 and TRBJ2-2; TCRdb designates TRBD1, a call that cannot be tested without DNA. This receptor was identified in a human donor with ulcerative colitis or Crohn's disease, or a healthy co-twin of an affected twin (not recorded which). The material sequenced was blood. The CDR3 reads CASSQMPPTGSEDTGELFF.